Below are 20 T cell receptor beta chains sequenced from a single sample in a study of T cell repertoires in cytomegalovirus infection. These receptors are not linked to any known antigen. TCRdb re-derived calls from the reads in MiXCR, one entry per CDR3 protein. The data contain 450,000 to 650,000 distinct CDR3 sequences, about 40% of them singletons. Sequenced material: cultured PBMCs, taken from culture after CMV antigen stimulation. The receptors shown here come from a human donor in good health (CMV status not recorded). Some clones in this sample may be carry-over from other donors' samples.

The CDR3 DNA reads as TGTGCCAGCAGTGATGGCGGTCCTTCGAACACCGGGGAGCTGTTTTTT. Its translation is CASSDGGPSNTGELFF. V gene TRBV6-4 combines with J gene TRBJ2-2; no clear D gene. V lost 3 bases, J lost 0 bases, and 11 bases lay in between. The germline CDR1 and CDR2 sequences are MRHNA and SNTAGT. The CDR3 is made up of 16 amino acids.

The rearrangement links TRBV12-3 or TRBV12-4 to TRBJ2-3; a weak D match, TRBD1 (5 bases). The CDR3 length is 16 residues. The V and J ends lost 1 base and 6 bases respectively, with 17 bases between them. The CDR3 sequence: CASSLGQPSIGDTQYF. In nucleotides, the CDR3 is TGTGCCAGCAGTTTAGGACAGCCCTCAATCGGTGATACGCAGTATTTT.

This clonotype was found many times. V usage is TRBV7-2 and J usage is TRBJ2-7; D unclear. The ends were cut back, 5 bases at V and 4 bases at J, with 18 bases in the middle. The germline V gene has CDR1 SGHTA and CDR2 FQGNSA. The CDR3 contains 15 residues. The CDR3 bases are TGTGCCAGCAGCCCCCCCCGACCCAACCCATACGAGCAGTACTTC. Translation: CASSPPRPNPYEQYF.

There are many counts of this clonotype. This rearrangement joins TRBV12-3 or TRBV12-4 to TRBJ1-1; no reliable D call. The V end was cut by 6 bases, the J end by 1 base, with 9 bases between. The CDR3 has 13 amino acids. DNA of the CDR3: TGTGCCAGCAGCTTTAGCACGAACACTGAAGCTTTCTTT. Translating gives CASSFSTNTEAFF.

The chain has TRBV12-3 or TRBV12-4 and TRBJ2-3, with 11 bases identical to TRBD2. V shed 4 bases, J shed 3 bases, and the junction held 3 bases outside the gene matches. This CDR3 spans 15 amino acids. Here the CDR3 DNA reads TGTGCCAGCAGTTCGACTAGCGGGATAACAGATACGCAGTATTTT. As protein: CASSSTSGITDTQYF.

The table lists this clonotype with a few counts. The chain links TRBV7-2 to TRBJ2-5; maybe TRBD2 (5 bases). Trimming cost V 3 bases and J 5 bases, with 10 bases left between them. CDR1 and CDR2 (germline): SGHTA, FQGNSA. The CDR3 consists of 13 residues. The CDR3 sequence: CASSFEEVETQYF. As DNA, the CDR3 is TGTGCCAGCAGCTTCGAGGAGGTGGAGACCCAGTACTTC.

The V gene is TRBV20-1, the J gene TRBJ2-5; possible D gene TRBD2, 5 bases. Per the germline V gene, CDR1 is DFQATT and CDR2 is SNEGSKA (reference sequence). The V and J ends lost 1 base and 2 bases respectively, with 5 bases between them. CDR3 length: 12 amino acids. In DNA form, the CDR3 reads TGCAGTGCTAGAGCGGGGCAAGAGACCCAGTACTTC. The encoded protein is CSARAGQETQYF.

This clonotype occurred a few times. The chain employs TRBV12-3 or TRBV12-4 and TRBJ1-2; D is possibly TRBD1 (5 bases). Between the trimmed V and J ends, which lost 2 bases and 2 bases, there was a span of 6 bases. This CDR3 is 13 amino acids long. CDR3 region: CASSLNRNYGYTF. In nucleotides, the CDR3 is TGTGCCAGCAGTTTAAACAGGAACTATGGCTACACCTTC.

J is TRBJ1-6 and V is TRBV30, with 7 bases fitting TRBD1. The V and J ends lost 2 bases and 8 bases, in that order; junction bases with no gene match: 3. The CDR3 is made up of 13 amino acids. Germline V gene sequence: CDR1 GTSNPN, CDR2 SVGIG (reference sequence). CDR3 sequence (DNA): TGTGCCTGGAGTTACAGGGGTGATTCACCCCTCCACTTT. This gives the protein CAWSYRGDSPLHF.

This clonotype has a handful of counts. The CDR3 loop is CAWSVKGGYEQYF. DNA for the CDR3: TGTGCCTGGAGTGTTAAGGGCGGCTACGAGCAGTACTTC. The chain couples TRBV30 to TRBJ2-7; D unresolved. The length of the CDR3 is 13 residues. Germline lookup yields CDR1 GTSNPN and CDR2 SVGIG (reference sequence). Trimming left V 0 bases short and J 3 bases short, with 9 bases between.

V is TRBV10-3 and J is TRBJ2-1; 7 nucleotides align to TRBD1. Per germline, CDR1 ENHRY and CDR2 SYGVKD. This CDR3 has 14 amino acids. With V trimmed by 7 bases and J by 7 bases, 10 bases remained unmatched. This CDR3 reads CAINGQADVNEQFF. Here the CDR3 DNA reads TGTGCCATCAACGGACAGGCGGACGTGAATGAGCAGTTCTTC.

J is TRBJ2-1 and V is TRBV20-1; weak D call: TRBD2 (6 bases). This CDR3 comprises 17 residues. Germline values: CDR1 DFQATT, CDR2 SNEGSKA (reference sequence). Trimming cost V 2 bases and J 9 bases, with 26 bases left between them. The DNA for the CDR3 is TGCAGTGCTAGACCCCCGCGGGTAGCGGATTTCGACGGTGAGCAGTTCTTC. This sequence encodes CSARPPRVADFDGEQFF.

The V call is TRBV27, the J call TRBJ2-1, with D perhaps matching TRBD1 or TRBD2 (6 bases each). CDR3 length equals 14 residues. Trimming left V 3 bases short and J 5 bases short, with 11 bases between. Germline CDR1 is MNHEY and CDR2 is SMNVEV (reference sequence). CDR3 loop: CASSFRGRNNEQFF. The CDR3 nucleotides read TGTGCCAGCAGTTTTCGGGGGCGCAACAATGAGCAGTTCTTC.

This clonotype was seen more than once but under ten times. The chain is built from TRBV7-8 and TRBJ1-2, with D uncertain. This CDR3 is 17 amino acids long. Germline V gene lookup returns CDR1 SGHVS and CDR2 FQNEAQ. The V end lost 7 bases, the J end lost 4 bases, and 25 bases lay between the germline ends. CDR3 DNA sequence: TGTGCCAGCACCATACGACCGGACCCGGCGGCGACCTATGGCTACACCTTC. This sequence encodes CASTIRPDPAATYGYTF.

A few counts support this clonotype. The genes are TRBV7-9 and TRBJ1-5; no firm D call. CDR1 is SEHNR, CDR2 FQNEAQ, per germline (reference sequence). The CDR3 sequence is 15 residues long. Trimming left V 0 bases short and J 5 bases short, with 11 bases between. DNA of the CDR3: TGTGCCAGCAGCTTAGCGTTTAGCCCTTATCAGCCCCAGCATTTT. This codes for CASSLAFSPYQPQHF.

The genes are TRBV6-8 and TRBJ1-4; tentatively, D is TRBD1 (5 bases). The CDR3 has 14 amino acids. Trimming removed 7 bases at V and 7 bases at J, with 16 bases between. Germline V gene lookup returns CDR1 MNHGY and CDR2 SAAAGT. For the CDR3, the DNA is TGTGCCAGCACTCGTGGGGGTGCGATTGAAAAACTGTTTTTT. Amino acid sequence: CASTRGGAIEKLFF.

This clonotype was recorded a few times. V is TRBV12-3 or TRBV12-4 and J is TRBJ2-7, with TRBD2 matching over 12 bases. V shed 5 bases, J shed 1 base, and the junction held 6 bases outside the gene matches. The CDR3 contains 16 residues. CDR3 in DNA: TGTGCCAGCAGTACGGGACTAGCGGGTCCGTCCTACGAGCAGTACTTC. Translation: CASSTGLAGPSYEQYF.

The chain uses TRBV12-3 or TRBV12-4 and TRBJ2-1, with D possibly TRBD2 on 6 matching bases. Trimming removed 3 bases at V and 5 bases at J, with 11 bases between. The CDR3 spans 14 residues. The CDR3 bases are TGTGCCAGCAGTTTCGTGCGGGATCACAATGAGCAGTTCTTC. It yields the protein CASSFVRDHNEQFF.

The V call is TRBV6-2 or TRBV6-3, the J call TRBJ2-1, with a weak D call TRBD2 (6 bases). V was clipped by 6 bases and J by 7 bases, with 19 bases between them. CDR1 and CDR2 (germline): MNHEY, SVGEGT. The CDR3 is 15 residues long. The CDR3 reads CASRRYVGGVNEQFF. In DNA form, the CDR3 reads TGTGCCAGCAGACGCTACGTGGGAGGAGTAAATGAGCAGTTCTTC.

The genes are TRBV6-5 and TRBJ1-4; TRBD1 aligns across 8 bases. The CDR3 sequence is 16 residues long. Germline V gives CDR1 MNHEY, CDR2 SVGAGI. V shed 2 bases and J 8 bases; nucleotides not matched to a gene: 10. CDR3 in DNA: TGTGCCAGCAGTTACCAGGTCACACAGGGGGGCGAAAAACTGTTTTTT. This translates into CASSYQVTQGGEKLFF.